The following is a T cell receptor (beta chain) sequence with its context. Its antigen is still unknown. The donors were healthy bone marrow donors. These donors counted as nominally healthy when sampled, but unrecorded immune exposures were likely. A multiplex PCR was run with 60 Vbeta primers and 13 Jbeta primers. Assay used: immunoSEQ multiplex PCR; TCRdb lists only in-frame clones, some missing. Among approximately 190,000 clones listed, about 85% were seen once. These data originate in a study of cytomegalovirus exposure and HLA in healthy donors. J gave up 3 bases and V 0 bases, and 6 bases lay outside the gene matches. Per the germline V gene, CDR1 is SGHDT and CDR2 is YYEEEE. The length of the CDR3 is 16 residues. Findings of the study overall: In an earlier analysis, productive rearrangement rates for most beta V segments clustered near 90% or 30%. Rare TCR sequences dominated, though some public TCRs recurred in many donors.

The chain couples TRBV5-6 to TRBJ2-5; TRBD2 matches at 9 bases. The sequencing sample was made of PBMCs. This TCR derives from a man in his forties or fifties in good health and CMV-seronegative. This CDR3 reads CASSLARGGIKETQYF. For the CDR3, the DNA is TGTGCCAGCAGCTTGGCGCGGGGGGGCATAAAAGAGACCCAGTACTTC.